This is a list of T cell receptor beta chains from one sample in a study of CD8 T cells in Susac syndrome. Each CDR3 protein gets one entry after TCRdb re-called the immunoSEQ multiplex PCR reads with MiXCR. The sample lists about 60,000 distinct CDR3 sequences, more than 80% occurring once. The sequencing sample was made of CD8+ T cells from PBMCs. The origin of the receptors is a human donor in good health. CDR3s include the opening cysteine and the closing phenylalanine or tryptophan. The order of the fields is J gene, D gene, V gene, clone size, CDR3 DNA, CDR3 protein. D genes are given only for firm matches. Clone size is given for some rows only: seen once, a few or many times, or a class if the clone is expanded.

j_call: TRBJ2-1; d_call: TRBD2; v_call: TRBV7-7; clone_size: NA; cdr3_nt: TGTGCCAGCAGCTTAGCGAGCGGGGGATACAATGAGCAGTTCTTC; cdr3_aa: CASSLASGGYNEQFF
j_call: TRBJ2-3; d_call: TRBD2; v_call: TRBV10-3; clone_size: NA; cdr3_nt: TGTGCCATCAGTGTTCTAGCGGGGTACACAGATACGCAGTATTTT; cdr3_aa: CAISVLAGYTDTQYF
j_call: TRBJ2-7; d_call: NA; v_call: TRBV12-3/TRBV12-4; clone_size: NA; cdr3_nt: TGTGCCAGCAGTCACTTCTTCTACGAGCAGTACTTC; cdr3_aa: CASSHFFYEQYF
j_call: TRBJ1-2; d_call: TRBD1; v_call: TRBV3-1; clone_size: NA; cdr3_nt: TGTGCCAGCAGCCAAGTCCGGGACAGGGAAGGCTACACCTTC; cdr3_aa: CASSQVRDREGYTF
j_call: TRBJ2-3; d_call: TRBD2; v_call: TRBV6-4; clone_size: NA; cdr3_nt: TGTGCCAGCAGTGAGACAGCGGGGAGCACAGATACGCAGTATTTT; cdr3_aa: CASSETAGSTDTQYF
j_call: TRBJ2-1; d_call: NA; v_call: TRBV28; clone_size: NA; cdr3_nt: TGTGCCAGCAGTTCGGGACTTAATGAGCAGTTCTTC; cdr3_aa: CASSSGLNEQFF
j_call: TRBJ1-1; d_call: NA; v_call: TRBV29-1; clone_size: NA; cdr3_nt: TGCAGCGTCCGAAGAGCTGACACTGAAGCTTTCTTT; cdr3_aa: CSVRRADTEAFF
j_call: TRBJ1-2; d_call: NA; v_call: TRBV5-1; clone_size: NA; cdr3_nt: TGCGCCAGCAGGCCGGGAGACTATGGCTACACCTTC; cdr3_aa: CASRPGDYGYTF
j_call: TRBJ1-3; d_call: TRBD1; v_call: TRBV6-5; clone_size: once; cdr3_nt: TGTGCCAGCAGTTTTGATCGCGGGACAGTTAATTCTGGAAACACCATATATTTT; cdr3_aa: CASSFDRGTVNSGNTIYF
j_call: TRBJ2-1; d_call: NA; v_call: TRBV12-3/TRBV12-4; clone_size: NA; cdr3_nt: TGTGCCAGCAGTTTCTCTCCCAATGAGCAGTTCTTC; cdr3_aa: CASSFSPNEQFF
j_call: TRBJ2-3; d_call: NA; v_call: TRBV5-5; clone_size: NA; cdr3_nt: TGTGCCAGCAGCATTCCCGGGCCCCTGGATACGCAGTATTTT; cdr3_aa: CASSIPGPLDTQYF
j_call: TRBJ2-1; d_call: TRBD2; v_call: TRBV7-9; clone_size: NA; cdr3_nt: TGTGCCAGCAGCTCCCGGGACTACCACAATGAGCAGTTCTTC; cdr3_aa: CASSSRDYHNEQFF
j_call: TRBJ2-1; d_call: TRBD2; v_call: TRBV15; clone_size: NA; cdr3_nt: TGTGCCACCAGCAGATACGGACTAGCGGACAATGAGCAGTTCTTC; cdr3_aa: CATSRYGLADNEQFF
j_call: TRBJ2-3; d_call: NA; v_call: TRBV27; clone_size: NA; cdr3_nt: TGTGCCAGCCTACCCTCTCCCCGGGGAGATACGCAGTATTTT; cdr3_aa: CASLPSPRGDTQYF
j_call: TRBJ1-4; d_call: TRBD1; v_call: TRBV2; clone_size: NA; cdr3_nt: TGTGCCAGCAGCGTGAGTCGGGACAGAGGTTTCGCAACTAATGAAAAACTGTTTTTT; cdr3_aa: CASSVSRDRGFATNEKLFF
j_call: TRBJ2-1; d_call: NA; v_call: TRBV6-2/TRBV6-3; clone_size: NA; cdr3_nt: TGTGCCAGCAGTCCTCCACATGGAGGGAATGAGCAGTTCTTC; cdr3_aa: CASSPPHGGNEQFF
j_call: TRBJ2-7; d_call: TRBD1; v_call: TRBV2; clone_size: NA; cdr3_nt: TGTGCCAGCAGTGACCCCGGGACAGGCTCCTACGAGCAGTACTTC; cdr3_aa: CASSDPGTGSYEQYF
j_call: TRBJ1-1; d_call: TRBD1; v_call: TRBV7-6; clone_size: NA; cdr3_nt: TGTGCCAGCAGCTCCTGGGACAGGGAAGAATCTGAAGCTTTCTTT; cdr3_aa: CASSSWDREESEAFF
j_call: TRBJ2-7; d_call: NA; v_call: TRBV5-1; clone_size: few; cdr3_nt: TGCGCCAGCAGCTTGGGGGACTTACGGGACGAGCAGTACTTC; cdr3_aa: CASSLGDLRDEQYF
j_call: TRBJ2-5; d_call: NA; v_call: TRBV5-6; clone_size: NA; cdr3_nt: TGTGCCAGCAGCTTGGCCACCGGCCAAGAGACCCAGTACTTC; cdr3_aa: CASSLATGQETQYF
j_call: TRBJ2-7; d_call: NA; v_call: TRBV12-3/TRBV12-4; clone_size: NA; cdr3_nt: TGTGCCAGCAGTACGACAGAATCCTACGAGCAGTACTTC; cdr3_aa: CASSTTESYEQYF
j_call: TRBJ2-1; d_call: NA; v_call: TRBV25-1; clone_size: NA; cdr3_nt: TGTGCCAGCAGTGAATATTGGGACAATGAGCAGTTCTTC; cdr3_aa: CASSEYWDNEQFF
j_call: TRBJ2-7; d_call: NA; v_call: TRBV21-1; clone_size: NA; cdr3_nt: TGTGCCAGCAGCACCTCAGGGGGCGCCCCCTACGAGCAGTACTTC; cdr3_aa: CASSTSGGAPYEQYF
j_call: TRBJ1-2; d_call: NA; v_call: TRBV19; clone_size: NA; cdr3_nt: TGTGCCAGTAGTATAGCGAGGGGGACTAACTATGGCTACACCTTC; cdr3_aa: CASSIARGTNYGYTF
j_call: TRBJ1-4; d_call: NA; v_call: TRBV6-5; clone_size: NA; cdr3_nt: TGTGCCAGCAGTTACCGCCCGGTGGCAACTAATGAAAAACTGTTTTTT; cdr3_aa: CASSYRPVATNEKLFF
j_call: TRBJ1-2; d_call: NA; v_call: TRBV3-1; clone_size: NA; cdr3_nt: TGTGCCAGCAGCCAAGATCTTCGGACGGGCTACACCTTC; cdr3_aa: CASSQDLRTGYTF
j_call: TRBJ2-7; d_call: TRBD1; v_call: TRBV5-4; clone_size: NA; cdr3_nt: TGTGCCAGCAGCTTTGACAGGGGGCCCTCCGAGCAGTACTTC; cdr3_aa: CASSFDRGPSEQYF
j_call: TRBJ2-7; d_call: NA; v_call: TRBV5-1; clone_size: NA; cdr3_nt: TGCGCCAGCAGCCCCGGCAGGGTAGTCCACGAGCAGTACTTC; cdr3_aa: CASSPGRVVHEQYF
j_call: TRBJ1-3; d_call: NA; v_call: TRBV10-2; clone_size: once; cdr3_nt: TGCGCCAGCAGTGAGTCGATGGCACTCACTCCAACCCATTTT; cdr3_aa: CASSESMALTPTHF
j_call: TRBJ2-5; d_call: TRBD2; v_call: TRBV4-3; clone_size: NA; cdr3_nt: TGCGCCAGCAGCCAAGATTATGGAAGGGGCGGGGGAGAGACCCAGTACTTC; cdr3_aa: CASSQDYGRGGGETQYF
j_call: TRBJ2-5; d_call: NA; v_call: TRBV13; clone_size: NA; cdr3_nt: TGTGCCAGCAGCCCCCCGATTGGGGAGACCCAGTACTTC; cdr3_aa: CASSPPIGETQYF
j_call: TRBJ2-7; d_call: TRBD1; v_call: TRBV5-6; clone_size: NA; cdr3_nt: TGTGCCAGCAGCCCTGACGGGACAGGGGGTTTCCACGAGCAGTACTTC; cdr3_aa: CASSPDGTGGFHEQYF
j_call: TRBJ2-1; d_call: TRBD1; v_call: TRBV5-1; clone_size: NA; cdr3_nt: TGCGCCAGCAGCTTCTTTCCGGGACAGGGGGCCTACAATGAGCAGTTCTTC; cdr3_aa: CASSFFPGQGAYNEQFF
j_call: TRBJ2-3; d_call: NA; v_call: TRBV6-2/TRBV6-3; clone_size: NA; cdr3_nt: TGTGCCAGCAGTCCTCAGGGGTTAGATACGCAGTATTTT; cdr3_aa: CASSPQGLDTQYF
j_call: TRBJ2-7; d_call: TRBD1; v_call: TRBV5-6; clone_size: few; cdr3_nt: TGTGCCAGCAGCCCGGGACAGGGGTCCTACGAGCAGTACTTC; cdr3_aa: CASSPGQGSYEQYF
j_call: TRBJ1-1; d_call: NA; v_call: TRBV4-1; clone_size: NA; cdr3_nt: TGCGCCAGCAGTCAAGGACCGAACACTGAAGCTTTCTTT; cdr3_aa: CASSQGPNTEAFF
j_call: TRBJ2-7; d_call: NA; v_call: TRBV29-1; clone_size: NA; cdr3_nt: TGCAGCGTGGAGGTTGGGGCCTCCTACGAGCAGTACTTC; cdr3_aa: CSVEVGASYEQYF
j_call: TRBJ2-7; d_call: NA; v_call: TRBV7-2; clone_size: NA; cdr3_nt: TGTGCCAGCAGCTTAAGTCCGGGGCGCGAGCAGTACTTC; cdr3_aa: CASSLSPGREQYF
j_call: TRBJ2-1; d_call: TRBD2; v_call: TRBV19; clone_size: NA; cdr3_nt: TGTGCCAGTAGCGTGACTAGCGGGGGCTCCTACAATGAGCAGTTCTTC; cdr3_aa: CASSVTSGGSYNEQFF
j_call: TRBJ1-1; d_call: TRBD1; v_call: TRBV12-3/TRBV12-4; clone_size: NA; cdr3_nt: TGTGCCAGCACCGCGGACAGGGGTGGCACTGAAGCTTTCTTT; cdr3_aa: CASTADRGGTEAFF
j_call: TRBJ2-5; d_call: NA; v_call: TRBV2; clone_size: NA; cdr3_nt: TGTGCCAGCAGTTCCCGCCGGGGCACCCAAGAGACCCAGTACTTC; cdr3_aa: CASSSRRGTQETQYF
j_call: TRBJ2-7; d_call: NA; v_call: TRBV6-2/TRBV6-3; clone_size: once; cdr3_nt: TGTGCCAGCAGCATAGACAGCTCCTACGAGCAGTACTTC; cdr3_aa: CASSIDSSYEQYF
j_call: TRBJ2-7; d_call: TRBD1; v_call: TRBV28; clone_size: NA; cdr3_nt: TGTGCCAGCAGTTTATTGGGGGACAGATCCTACGAGCAGTACTTC; cdr3_aa: CASSLLGDRSYEQYF
j_call: TRBJ2-1; d_call: NA; v_call: TRBV6-4; clone_size: NA; cdr3_nt: TGTGCCAGCAGTGAGACGAGGAGCTCCTACAATGAGCAGTTCTTC; cdr3_aa: CASSETRSSYNEQFF
j_call: TRBJ1-1; d_call: TRBD1; v_call: TRBV4-3; clone_size: NA; cdr3_nt: TGCGCCAGCAGCCTGGACAGGGCCGGCACTGAAGCTTTCTTT; cdr3_aa: CASSLDRAGTEAFF
j_call: TRBJ2-3; d_call: NA; v_call: TRBV5-6; clone_size: once; cdr3_nt: TGTGCCAGCAGCTTTGGTTCGGAGGGCACGCAGTATTTT; cdr3_aa: CASSFGSEGTQYF
j_call: TRBJ1-1; d_call: NA; v_call: TRBV4-1; clone_size: once; cdr3_nt: TGCGCCAGCAGCTCGGGGCTCGAAGCTTTCTTT; cdr3_aa: CASSSGLEAFF
j_call: TRBJ2-7; d_call: TRBD2; v_call: TRBV5-1; clone_size: NA; cdr3_nt: TGCGCCAGCAGCTTGGCCGCGGGGGGCCCCTACGAGCAGTACTTC; cdr3_aa: CASSLAAGGPYEQYF